Sequencing of this TCR beta chain was carried out in a study of shared clonotypes between healthy human individuals. Profiled with immunoSEQ multiplex PCR; TCRdb holds only in-frame clones, not every one. Of around 560,000 clones in the sample, about 95% were seen once. CDR3 length: 14 amino acids. V was cut by 0 bases and J by 7 bases, with 15 bases left in between. The V gene's germline CDR1 is SQVTM and CDR2 ANQGSEA. This clone is a singleton in its sample. CD45RO negativity and positive selection for CCR7 defined naive CD8 cells, a population that excluded terminally differentiated effector memory CD45RA+ cells.

Sequencing input: naive CD8+ T cells sorted from blood. This clonotype was sampled from a woman aged 30 to 39 in good health. This sequence joins TRBV29-1 and TRBJ2-5; D remains unclear. CDR3 bases: TGCAGCGTTGAAGATTGGCACGATTACGCGACCCAGTACTTC. Translating it yields CSVEDWHDYATQYF.